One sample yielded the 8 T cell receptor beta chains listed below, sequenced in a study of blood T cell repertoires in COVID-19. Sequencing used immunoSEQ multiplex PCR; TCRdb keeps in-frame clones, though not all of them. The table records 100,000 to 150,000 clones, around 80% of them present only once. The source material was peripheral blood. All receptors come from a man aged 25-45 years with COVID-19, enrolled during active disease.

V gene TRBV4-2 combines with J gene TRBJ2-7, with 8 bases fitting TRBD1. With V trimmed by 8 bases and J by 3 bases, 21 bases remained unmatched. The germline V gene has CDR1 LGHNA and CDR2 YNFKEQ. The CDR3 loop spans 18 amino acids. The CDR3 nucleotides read TGTGCCAGCCCCCCAAGTGCATTTCAGGGGGCTCTCCTCTACGAGCAGTACTTC. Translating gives CASPPSAFQGALLYEQYF.

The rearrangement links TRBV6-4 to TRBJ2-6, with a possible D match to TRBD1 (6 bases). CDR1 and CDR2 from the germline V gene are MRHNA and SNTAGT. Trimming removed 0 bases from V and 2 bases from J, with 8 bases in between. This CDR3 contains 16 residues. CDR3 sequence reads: CASSDSGTTGANVLTF. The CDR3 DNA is TGTGCCAGCAGTGACTCCGGGACAACTGGGGCCAACGTCCTGACTTTC.

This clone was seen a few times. CDR3: CASSLGNRGRYGYTF. The CDR3 DNA reads as TGTGCCAGCAGCTTAGGAAACAGGGGAAGGTATGGCTACACCTTC. V is TRBV7-2 and J is TRBJ1-2; 7 bases are shared with TRBD1. The V gene end was trimmed by 1 base and the J gene end by 5 bases; junction bases not matched to a gene: 7. The CDR3 has 15 amino acids. Looked up from germline, CDR1 is SGHTA and CDR2 is FQGNSA.

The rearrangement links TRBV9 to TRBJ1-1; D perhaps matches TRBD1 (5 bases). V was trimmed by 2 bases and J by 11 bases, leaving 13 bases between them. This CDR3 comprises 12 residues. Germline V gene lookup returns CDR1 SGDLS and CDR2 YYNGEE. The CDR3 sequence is CASSVFGGPAFF. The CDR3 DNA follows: TGTGCCAGCAGCGTCTTCGGGGGTCCCGCTTTCTTT.

The CDR3 DNA sequence: TGTGCCAGCAGCCCTGGACTAGCGGGGGAGACCCAGTACTTC. Translation: CASSPGLAGETQYF. This chain connects TRBV11-2 to TRBJ2-5; 12 bases agree with TRBD2. The germline CDR1 and CDR2 sequences are SGHAT and FQNNGV. There are 14 residues in the CDR3. Trimming cost V 5 bases and J 5 bases; bases outside gene matches: 3. The full variable domain, in which reference TRBV11-2 and TRBJ2-5 provide the parts outside the CDR3, is EAGVAQSPRYKIIEKRQSVAFWCNPISGHATLYWYQQILGQGPKLLIQFQNNGVVDDSQLPKDRFSAERLKGVDSTLKIQPAKLEDSAVYLCASSPGLAGETQYFGPGTRLLVL.

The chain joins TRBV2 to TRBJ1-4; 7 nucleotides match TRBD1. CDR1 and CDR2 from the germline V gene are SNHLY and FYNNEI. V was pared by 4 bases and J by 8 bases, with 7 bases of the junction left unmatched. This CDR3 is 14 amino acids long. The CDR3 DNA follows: TGTGCCAGCAGTGCGGCCAGGGGGAGGGAAAAACTGTTTTTT. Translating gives CASSAARGREKLFF.

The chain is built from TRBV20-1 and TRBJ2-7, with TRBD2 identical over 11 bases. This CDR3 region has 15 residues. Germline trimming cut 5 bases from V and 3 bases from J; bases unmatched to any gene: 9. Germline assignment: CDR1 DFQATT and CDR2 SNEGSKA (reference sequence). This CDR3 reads CSARDTSGGYYEQYF. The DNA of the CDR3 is TGCAGTGCTCGTGACACTAGCGGGGGTTACTACGAGCAGTACTTC.

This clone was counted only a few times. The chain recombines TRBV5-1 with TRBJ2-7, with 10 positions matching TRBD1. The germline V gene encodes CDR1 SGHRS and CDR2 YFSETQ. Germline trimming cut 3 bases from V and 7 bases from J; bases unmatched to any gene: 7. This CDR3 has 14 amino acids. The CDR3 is CASSSPGTGEEQYF. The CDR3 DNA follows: TGCGCCAGCAGCTCACCCGGGACAGGGGAGGAGCAGTACTTC.